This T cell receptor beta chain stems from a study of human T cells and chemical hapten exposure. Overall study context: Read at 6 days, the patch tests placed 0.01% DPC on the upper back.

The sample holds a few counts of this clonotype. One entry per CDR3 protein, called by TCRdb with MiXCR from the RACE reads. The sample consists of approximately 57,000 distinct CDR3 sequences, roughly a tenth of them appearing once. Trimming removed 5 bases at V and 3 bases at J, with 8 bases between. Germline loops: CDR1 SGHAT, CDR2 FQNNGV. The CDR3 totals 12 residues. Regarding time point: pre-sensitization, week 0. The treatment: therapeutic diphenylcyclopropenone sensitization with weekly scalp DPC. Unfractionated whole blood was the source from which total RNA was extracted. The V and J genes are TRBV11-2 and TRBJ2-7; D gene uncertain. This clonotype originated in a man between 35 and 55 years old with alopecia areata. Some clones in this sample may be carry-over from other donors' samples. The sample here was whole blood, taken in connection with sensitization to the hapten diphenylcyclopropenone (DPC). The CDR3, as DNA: TGTGCCAGCAGCCCCTCAGGCTACGAGCAGTACTTC. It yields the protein CASSPSGYEQYF. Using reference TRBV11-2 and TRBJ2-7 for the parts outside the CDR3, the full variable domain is EAGVAQSPRYKIIEKRQSVAFWCNPISGHATLYWYQQILGQGPKLLIQFQNNGVVDDSQLPKDRFSAERLKGVDSTLKIQPAKLEDSAVYLCASSPSGYEQYFGPGTRLTVT.